The 3 T cell receptor beta chains reported below all come from one sample, sequenced in a study of sequential checkpoint blockade in melanoma. The treatment here: randomized to nivolumab then ipilimumab (arm A) or the reverse (arm B). Using immunoSEQ multiplex PCR, the repertoire was profiled, and TCRdb retains in-frame clones only, with some absent. The repertoire holds under 4,000 clones, with about 64% as singletons. This specimen was CD8+ T cells sorted from blood (inferred from file names), taken from a patient given nivolumab and ipilimumab in sequence. The receptors derive from a human donor with melanoma.

The V gene is TRBV2, the J gene TRBJ1-1; possibly TRBD1 for D (6 bases). V was shortened by 10 bases and J by 2 bases, with 14 bases between the two germline ends. The germline CDR1 and CDR2 sequences are SNHLY and FYNNEI. The CDR3 is 13 residues long. CDR3 DNA sequence: TGTGCCACCATCGGGACATCTAACACTGAAGCTTTCTTT. Its translation is CATIGTSNTEAFF. Full variable domain (missing parts from reference TRBV2 and TRBJ1-1): EPEVTQTPSHQVTQMGQEVILRCVPISNHLYFYWYRQILGQKVEFLVSFYNNEISEKSEIFDDQFSVERPDGSNFTLKIRSTKLEDSAMYFCATIGTSNTEAFFGQGTRLTVV.

Relative to its sample, this clone is large (0.1 to 1%). The rearrangement uses TRBV19 and TRBJ1-1; tentatively, D is TRBD1 (6 bases). The germline V gene encodes CDR1 LNHDA and CDR2 SQIVND (reference sequence). V was pared by 2 bases and J by 1 base, with 11 bases between. The CDR3 extends over 15 amino acids. The CDR3 nucleotides are TGTGCCAGTAGTATATTCTGGGACAAGAACACTGAAGCTTTCTTT. Translation gives CASSIFWDKNTEAFF.

The V call is TRBV19, the J call TRBJ2-1; 9 nucleotides agree with TRBD1. Germline V lookup: CDR1 LNHDA, CDR2 SQIVND (reference sequence). J lost 5 bases, V lost 8 bases, and 13 bases had no gene match. The CDR3 length is 16 residues. The CDR3 region is CASRTGAQAEHNEQFF. The CDR3 nucleotides are TGTGCCAGTCGGACAGGGGCACAGGCTGAACACAATGAGCAGTTCTTC. Together with reference TRBV19 and TRBJ2-1, the CDR3 gives the full variable domain: DGGITQSPKYLFRKEGQNVTLSCEQNLNHDAMYWYRQDPGQGLRLIYYSQIVNDFQKGDIAEGYSVSREKKESFPLTVTSAQKNPTAFYLCASRTGAQAEHNEQFFGPGTRLTVL.